Listed below are T cell receptor beta chains from one sample, sequenced in a study of blood T cell repertoires in COVID-19. Some clones are missing from TCRdb's copy, which holds only in-frame ones; the method was immunoSEQ multiplex PCR. The table has nearly 110,000 clones, approximately 80% seen once. Sequences were obtained from peripheral blood. The receptor source for this set is a man aged 65-85 years with acute or convalescent COVID-19. Both conserved end residues are part of each CDR3. A D gene is named only where the DNA matches it firmly. Clone sizes are given selectively: once, few, many, or a class where the clone is expanded.

clone_size	d_call	v_call	j_call	cdr3_aa	cdr3_nt
NA	NA	TRBV6-6	TRBJ1-1	CASRLADGSNTEAFF	TGTGCCAGCAGACTCGCAGACGGGTCGAACACTGAAGCTTTCTTT
few	NA	TRBV10-3	TRBJ1-1	CAIMSGATEAFF	TGTGCCATCATGTCAGGGGCCACTGAAGCTTTCTTT
NA	NA	TRBV5-4	TRBJ2-5	CASSPGQSQETQYF	TGTGCCAGCAGCCCCGGACAGAGCCAAGAGACCCAGTACTTC
NA	TRBD1	TRBV19	TRBJ1-1	CASSTNSRTGYTEAFF	TGTGCCAGTAGTACCAATAGCCGGACAGGATACACTGAAGCTTTCTTT
NA	TRBD1	TRBV11-2	TRBJ1-3	CASSSWTGGSGNTIYF	TGTGCCAGCAGTTCTTGGACAGGGGGCTCTGGAAACACCATATATTTT
NA	TRBD2	TRBV6-2/TRBV6-3	TRBJ2-3	CASSYSSTSGYTDTQYF	TGTGCCAGCAGTTACTCTTCGACTAGCGGTTACACAGATACGCAGTATTTT
NA	NA	TRBV15	TRBJ2-7	CATSRVAETYEQYF	TGTGCCACCAGCAGAGTCGCGGAGACCTACGAGCAGTACTTC
NA	TRBD1	TRBV7-9	TRBJ1-1	CASSFGTGVNTEAFF	TGTGCCAGCAGCTTCGGGACAGGGGTGAACACTGAAGCTTTCTTT
NA	NA	TRBV19	TRBJ1-4	CASSLSATNEKLFF	TGTGCCAGTAGTCTTTCCGCAACTAATGAAAAACTGTTTTTT
NA	TRBD1	TRBV19	TRBJ1-3	CASRRTGEGNTIYF	TGTGCCAGTAGGCGGACAGGGGAGGGAAACACCATATATTTT
NA	NA	TRBV6-5	TRBJ1-3	CASKEASGNTIYF	TGTGCCAGCAAGGAGGCTAGTGGAAACACCATATATTTT
NA	NA	TRBV15	TRBJ1-4	CATSRGAGGGNEKLFF	TGTGCCACCAGCAGGGGGGCGGGCGGAGGAAATGAAAAACTGTTTTTT
NA	NA	TRBV5-1	TRBJ2-7	CASSLSTGFEQYF	TGCGCCAGCAGCTTGTCAACCGGGTTCGAGCAGTACTTC
once	NA	TRBV15	TRBJ1-4	CATSRGLNNEKLFF	TGTGCCACCAGCAGGGGGCTTAATAATGAAAAACTGTTTTTT
once	TRBD2	TRBV3-1/TRBV3-2	TRBJ2-3	CASSLLAGETQYF	TGTGCCAGCAGCCTACTAGCGGGGGAGACGCAGTATTTT
NA	NA	TRBV11-3	TRBJ2-2	CASSSDTGELFF	TGTGCCAGCAGCTCCGACACCGGGGAGCTGTTTTTT
NA	NA	TRBV3-1/TRBV3-2	TRBJ2-5	CASSQDTRREETQYF	TGTGCCAGCAGCCAAGATACACGAAGGGAGGAGACCCAGTACTTC
NA	TRBD1	TRBV7-3	TRBJ1-1	CASSPQGDTEAFF	TGTGCCAGCAGCCCACAGGGGGACACTGAAGCTTTCTTT
NA	NA	TRBV14	TRBJ1-1	CASSQVRGNTEAFF	TGTGCCAGCAGCCAAGTAAGAGGGAACACTGAAGCTTTCTTT
NA	NA	TRBV5-1	TRBJ1-5	CASSLDPDQPQHF	TGCGCCAGCAGCCTAGACCCCGATCAGCCCCAGCATTTT